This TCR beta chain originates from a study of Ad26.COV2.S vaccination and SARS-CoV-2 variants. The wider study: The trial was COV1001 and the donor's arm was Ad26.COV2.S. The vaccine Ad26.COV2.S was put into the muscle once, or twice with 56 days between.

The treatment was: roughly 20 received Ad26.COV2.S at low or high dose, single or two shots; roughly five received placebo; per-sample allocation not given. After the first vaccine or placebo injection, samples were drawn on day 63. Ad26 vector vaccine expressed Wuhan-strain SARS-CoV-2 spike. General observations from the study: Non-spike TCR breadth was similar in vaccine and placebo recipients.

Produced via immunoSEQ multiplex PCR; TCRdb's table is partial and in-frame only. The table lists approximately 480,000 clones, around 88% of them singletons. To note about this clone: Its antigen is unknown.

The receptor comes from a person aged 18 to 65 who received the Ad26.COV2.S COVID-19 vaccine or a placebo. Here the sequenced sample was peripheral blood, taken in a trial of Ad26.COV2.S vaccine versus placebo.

Written as DNA, the CDR3 is TGTGCCATCAGGGAGGGACAGGGCAACACTGAAGCTTTCTTT. Protein sequence: CAIREGQGNTEAFF. The chain recombines TRBV10-3 with TRBJ1-1; 9 nucleotides line up with TRBD1. The CDR3 has 14 amino acids. Germline CDR1 and CDR2: ENHRY and SYGVKD. Trimming at V came to 6 bases and at J to 2 bases, leaving 4 bases not matched to a gene.